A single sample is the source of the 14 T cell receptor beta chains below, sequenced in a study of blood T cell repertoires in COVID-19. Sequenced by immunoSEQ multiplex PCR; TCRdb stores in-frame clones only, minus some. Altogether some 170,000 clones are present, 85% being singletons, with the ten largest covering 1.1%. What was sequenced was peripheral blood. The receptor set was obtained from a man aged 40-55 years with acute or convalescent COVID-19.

The CDR3 protein is CASSQDRFYGYTF. DNA of the CDR3: TGTGCCAGCAGCCAAGACAGGTTCTATGGCTACACCTTC. The chain couples TRBV7-9 to TRBJ1-2; D perhaps matches TRBD1 (6 bases). Germline V gene data show CDR1 as SEHNR and CDR2 as FQNEAQ (reference sequence). Trimming took off 5 bases at V and 4 bases at J, with 11 bases between the two ends. The CDR3 sequence is 13 residues long.

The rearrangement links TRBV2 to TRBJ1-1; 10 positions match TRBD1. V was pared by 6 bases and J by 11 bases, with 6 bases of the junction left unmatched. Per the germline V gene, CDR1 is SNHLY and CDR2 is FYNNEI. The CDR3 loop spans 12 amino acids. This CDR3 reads CASRTGGRRAFF. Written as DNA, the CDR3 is TGTGCCAGCAGGACAGGGGGCCGTAGGGCTTTCTTT.

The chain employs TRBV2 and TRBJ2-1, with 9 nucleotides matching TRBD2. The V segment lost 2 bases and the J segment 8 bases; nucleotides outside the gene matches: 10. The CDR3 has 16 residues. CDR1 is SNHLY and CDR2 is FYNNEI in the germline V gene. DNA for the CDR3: TGTGCCAGCAGTGAATTCGGGGCTAGCGGGGACGATGAGCAGTTCTTC. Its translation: CASSEFGASGDDEQFF. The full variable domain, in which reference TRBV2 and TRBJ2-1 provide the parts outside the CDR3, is EPEVTQTPSHQVTQMGQEVILRCVPISNHLYFYWYRQILGQKVEFLVSFYNNEISEKSEIFDDQFSVERPDGSNFTLKIRSTKLEDSAMYFCASSEFGASGDDEQFFGPGTRLTVL.

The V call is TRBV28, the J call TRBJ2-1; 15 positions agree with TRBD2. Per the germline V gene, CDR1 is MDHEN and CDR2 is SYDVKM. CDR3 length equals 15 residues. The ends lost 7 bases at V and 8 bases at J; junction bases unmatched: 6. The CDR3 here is CASTWRTSGGDEQFF. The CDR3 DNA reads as TGTGCCAGCACCTGGAGGACTAGCGGGGGGGATGAGCAGTTCTTC.

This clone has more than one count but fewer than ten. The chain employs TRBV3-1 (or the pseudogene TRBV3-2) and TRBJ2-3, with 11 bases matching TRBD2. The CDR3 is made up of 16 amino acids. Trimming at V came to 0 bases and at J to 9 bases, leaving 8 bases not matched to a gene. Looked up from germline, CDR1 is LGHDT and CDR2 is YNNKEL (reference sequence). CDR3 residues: CASSQDRLAGGTTQYF. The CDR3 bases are TGTGCCAGCAGCCAAGATCGGCTAGCGGGGGGTACAACGCAGTATTTT.

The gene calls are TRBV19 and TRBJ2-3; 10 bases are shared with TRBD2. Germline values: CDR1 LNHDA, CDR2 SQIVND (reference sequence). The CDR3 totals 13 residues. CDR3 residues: CATGLAIADTQYF. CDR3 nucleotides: TGTGCAACGGGACTAGCGATCGCAGATACGCAGTATTTT.

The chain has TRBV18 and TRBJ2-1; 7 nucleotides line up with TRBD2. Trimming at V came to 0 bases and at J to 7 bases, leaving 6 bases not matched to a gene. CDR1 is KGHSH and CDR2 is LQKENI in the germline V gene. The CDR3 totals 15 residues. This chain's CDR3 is CASSPPSGEGNEQFF. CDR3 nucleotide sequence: TGTGCCAGCTCACCACCCAGCGGGGAAGGGAATGAGCAGTTCTTC. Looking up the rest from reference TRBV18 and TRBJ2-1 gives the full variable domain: NAGVMQNPRHLVRRRGQEARLRCSPMKGHSHVYWYRQLPEEGLKFMVYLQKENIIDESGMPKERFSAEFPKEGPSILRIQQVVRGDSAAYFCASSPPSGEGNEQFFGPGTRLTVL.

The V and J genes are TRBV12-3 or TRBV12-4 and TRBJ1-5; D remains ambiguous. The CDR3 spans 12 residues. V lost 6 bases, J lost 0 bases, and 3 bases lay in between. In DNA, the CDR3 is TGTGCCAGCAGGAGTAGCAATCAGCCCCAGCATTTT. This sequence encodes CASRSSNQPQHF.

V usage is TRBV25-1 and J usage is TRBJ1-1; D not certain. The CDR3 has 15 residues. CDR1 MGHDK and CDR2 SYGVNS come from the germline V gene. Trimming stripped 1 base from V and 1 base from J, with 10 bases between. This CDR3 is CASSELGSPNTEAFF. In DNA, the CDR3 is TGTGCCAGCAGTGAATTGGGCAGCCCGAACACTGAAGCTTTCTTT.

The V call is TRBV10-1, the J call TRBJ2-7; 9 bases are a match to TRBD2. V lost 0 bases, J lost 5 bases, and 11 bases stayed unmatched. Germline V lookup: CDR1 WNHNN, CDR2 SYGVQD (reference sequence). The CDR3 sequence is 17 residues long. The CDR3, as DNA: TGCGCCAGCAGTGAGTCGACGGGACTAGCCACAAAGAACGAGCAGTACTTC. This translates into CASSESTGLATKNEQYF.

CDR3 amino acids: CASSILRQGGGMNTEAFF. The DNA of the CDR3 is TGTGCCAGCAGTATACTACGACAGGGGGGAGGAATGAACACTGAAGCTTTCTTT. This chain uses TRBV27 with TRBJ1-1, with 9 nucleotides matching TRBD1. Looked up from germline, CDR1 is MNHEY and CDR2 is SMNVEV (reference sequence). V trimming: 5 bases; J trimming: 0 bases; junction bases outside the gene matches: 13. The CDR3 has 18 residues.

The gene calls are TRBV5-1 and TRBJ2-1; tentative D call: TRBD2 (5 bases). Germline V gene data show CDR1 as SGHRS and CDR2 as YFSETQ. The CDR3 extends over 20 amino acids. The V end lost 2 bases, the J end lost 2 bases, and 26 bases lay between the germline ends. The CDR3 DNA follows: TGCGCCAGCAGCTTAACCACGAGGGTTGGCTGGCCCCCAACCTACAATGAGCAGTTCTTC. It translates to CASSLTTRVGWPPTYNEQFF.

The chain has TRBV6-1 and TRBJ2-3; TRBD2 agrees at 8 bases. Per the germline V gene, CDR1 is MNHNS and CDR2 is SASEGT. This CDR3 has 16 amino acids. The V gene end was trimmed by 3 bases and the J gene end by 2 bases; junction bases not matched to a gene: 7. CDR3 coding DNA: TGTGCCAGCAGTGACCAGGCGGGGGGATACACAGATACGCAGTATTTT. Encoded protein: CASSDQAGGYTDTQYF.

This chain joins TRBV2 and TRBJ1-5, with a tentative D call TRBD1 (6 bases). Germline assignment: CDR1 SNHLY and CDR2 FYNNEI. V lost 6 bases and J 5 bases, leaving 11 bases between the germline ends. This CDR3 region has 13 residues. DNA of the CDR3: TGTGCCAGCAGATTGACAGGTTATCAGCCCCAGCATTTT. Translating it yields CASRLTGYQPQHF.